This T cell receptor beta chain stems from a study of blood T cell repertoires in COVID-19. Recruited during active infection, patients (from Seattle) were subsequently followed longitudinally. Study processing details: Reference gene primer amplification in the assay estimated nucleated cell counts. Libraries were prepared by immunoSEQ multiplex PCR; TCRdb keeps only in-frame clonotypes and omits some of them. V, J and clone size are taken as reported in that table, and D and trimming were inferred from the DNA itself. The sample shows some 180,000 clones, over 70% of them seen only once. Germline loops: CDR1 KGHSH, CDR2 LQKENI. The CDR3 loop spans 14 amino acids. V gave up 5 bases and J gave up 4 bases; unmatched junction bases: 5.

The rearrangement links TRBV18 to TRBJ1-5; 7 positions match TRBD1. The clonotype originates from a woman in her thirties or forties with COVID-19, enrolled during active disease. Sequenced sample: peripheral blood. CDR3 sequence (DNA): TGTGCCAGCTCATCAGGGGGACAGAATCAGCCCCAGCATTTT. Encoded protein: CASSSGGQNQPQHF.